This T cell receptor beta chain was obtained from a study of T-cell reconstitution after alpha-beta-depleted transplantation in children. As it was prepared, the TCRbeta library received unique molecular identifiers. TCRdb ran MiXCR on the PCR reads and lists one entry per CDR3 protein. The sample has about 230,000 distinct CDR3 sequences; around 12% are singletons. Germline V gene lookup returns CDR1 LGHDT and CDR2 YNNKEL (reference sequence). The CDR3 length is 16 residues. Trimming removed 2 bases from V and 0 bases from J, with 13 bases in between. There are many counts of this clonotype. This TCR derives from a human donor who donated a stem cell graft to a child with acute lymphoblastic leukemia. The sequencing here drew on PBMCs from the stem cell graft donor, taken from the stem cell graft. The V call is TRBV3-1, the J call TRBJ1-1; D perhaps matches TRBD1 (6 bases). As DNA, the CDR3 is TGTGCCAGCAGCCAACGATACAGGGAAATGAACACTGAAGCTTTCTTT. It encodes CASSQRYREMNTEAFF. Based on the CDR3 plus reference TRBV3-1 and TRBJ1-1, the full variable domain is DTAVSQTPKYLVTQMGNDKSIKCEQNLGHDTMYWYKQDSKKFLKIMFSYNNKELIINETVPNRFSPKSPDKAHLNLHINSLELGDSAVYFCASSQRYREMNTEAFFGQGTRLTVV.